Following are 21 T cell receptor beta chains from one sample sequenced in a study of blood T cell repertoires in COVID-19. Libraries were prepared by immunoSEQ multiplex PCR; TCRdb keeps only in-frame clonotypes and omits some of them. The sample records 76,000 or so clones, around 88% being singletons. The sample was peripheral blood. The receptors shown here come from a young man with acute or convalescent COVID-19.

The chain combines TRBV3-1 (or the pseudogene TRBV3-2) with TRBJ1-1; D unclear. Trimming took 2 bases from V and 1 from J, leaving 5 bases between them. CDR1 is LGHDT and CDR2 is YNNKEL in the germline V gene (reference sequence). This CDR3 contains 13 residues. CDR3 coding DNA: TGTGCCAGCAGCCAACAGAAGAACACTGAAGCTTTCTTT. As protein: CASSQQKNTEAFF.

The chain uses TRBV30 and TRBJ1-1; a possible D gene is TRBD1 (6 bases). The germline V gene encodes CDR1 GTSNPN and CDR2 SVGIG (reference sequence). There are 15 residues in the CDR3. V shed 6 bases and J shed 5 bases, with 22 bases lying between them. The CDR3 DNA reads TGTGCCTGCCGGGGCCGGGGGGCCCGGGGGACTGAAGCTTTCTTT. It yields the protein CACRGRGARGTEAFF.

V usage is TRBV6-5 and J usage is TRBJ2-3; TRBD2 might be the D (5 bases). The CDR3 totals 15 residues. V lost 10 bases and J lost 1, with 18 bases in between. Germline V gene lookup returns CDR1 MNHEY and CDR2 SVGAGI. CDR3 DNA: TGTGCCACCGGGGAGAGTAGCGATGGCACAGATACGCAGTATTTT. It translates to CATGESSDGTDTQYF.

With respect to this clone: The junction differs from germline at one of its ends, possibly a read error. The chain is built from TRBV7-7 and TRBJ2-5; 9 bases line up with TRBD1. Looked up from germline, CDR1 is SSHAT and CDR2 is FNYEAQ (reference sequence). The CDR3 totals 15 residues. CDR3 sequence (DNA): TGTGCTAGCAGCCTTGGGACAGGGCGGACAGAGACCCAGTACTTC. Protein: CASSLGTGRTETQYF.

V and J are TRBV6-5 and TRBJ1-6, with TRBD1 matching over 8 bases. The CDR3 is 15 amino acids. Germline CDR1 is MNHEY and CDR2 is SVGAGI. The V and J ends lost 6 bases and 4 bases, in that order; junction bases with no gene match: 5. CDR3: CASRPGTGYNSPLHF. In DNA form, the CDR3 reads TGTGCCAGCAGACCCGGGACAGGATATAATTCACCCCTCCACTTT.

This clone was counted a few times. The V gene is TRBV7-9, the J gene TRBJ1-2; D not resolved. Germline V gene lookup returns CDR1 SEHNR and CDR2 FQNEAQ (reference sequence). The length of the CDR3 is 12 residues. V was pared by 3 bases and J by 8 bases, with 10 bases between. The CDR3 region has the DNA TGTGCCAGCAGCTTGGCGGGCGGAGGCTACACCTTC. Translated, it gives CASSLAGGGYTF.

V and J are TRBV6-2 or TRBV6-3 and TRBJ2-5; 11 bases fit TRBD2. Germline values: CDR1 MNHEY, CDR2 SVGEGT. J gave up 11 bases and V 4 bases, and 6 bases lay outside the gene matches. This CDR3 region has 13 residues. The CDR3 sequence is CASSLAGGGKQYF. The CDR3 DNA reads TGTGCCAGCAGTTTAGCGGGAGGGGGCAAGCAGTACTTC.

The chain joins TRBV12-3 or TRBV12-4 to TRBJ1-5; no clear D. This CDR3 is built from 12 residues. V was shortened by 3 bases and J by 6 bases, with 6 bases between the two germline ends. The CDR3 region has the DNA TGTGCCAGCAGTTTCCCCCTTCAGCCCCAGCATTTT. Protein product: CASSFPLQPQHF.

Here the CDR3 DNA reads TGTGCCAGCACCTCTGGGGGGAAGAATGAAAAACTGTTTTTT. Translating it yields CASTSGGKNEKLFF. The chain uses TRBV4-2 and TRBJ1-4; D may be TRBD1 (5 bases). V lost 7 bases and J 5 bases, leaving 14 bases between the germline ends. There are 14 residues in the CDR3. CDR1 is LGHNA, CDR2 YNFKEQ, per germline.

The V gene is TRBV4-2, the J gene TRBJ1-2; 8 bases map to TRBD1. In germline, CDR1 is LGHNA, CDR2 YNFKEQ. This CDR3 region has 16 residues. Unmatched junction bases numbered 7, after V lost 0 bases and J lost 4 bases. DNA of the CDR3: TGTGCCAGCAGCCAAGATCCCGGACAGGGCACCTATGGCTACACCTTC. As protein: CASSQDPGQGTYGYTF.

The chain links TRBV10-3 to TRBJ2-1; D ambiguous. The CDR3 length is 14 residues. The germline V and J ends were trimmed by 10 bases and 5 bases, with 18 bases remaining between them. Germline loops: CDR1 ENHRY, CDR2 SYGVKD. CDR3 sequence reads: CATSPTSLDNEQFF. In nucleotides, the CDR3 is TGTGCCACCAGCCCCACATCCTTGGACAATGAGCAGTTCTTC.

The chain links TRBV5-1 to TRBJ2-2, with 7 bases aligning to TRBD1. The CDR3 loop spans 14 amino acids. Germline CDR1 and CDR2: SGHRS and YFSETQ. The V gene end was trimmed by 5 bases and the J gene end by 3 bases; junction bases not matched to a gene: 4. The CDR3 DNA follows: TGCGCCAGCAGTGAGGGGGCGGACACCGGGGAGCTGTTTTTT. Its translation: CASSEGADTGELFF.

CDR3 loop: CASSPMARRSGANVLTF. In nucleotides, the CDR3 is TGTGCCAGCAGCCCTATGGCGCGGCGCTCTGGGGCCAACGTCCTGACTTTC. V usage is TRBV5-4 and J usage is TRBJ2-6; D is unclear. Trimming pared 4 bases from V and 0 bases from J, leaving 14 bases between. Germline V CDR1 and CDR2: SGHNT, YYREEE (reference sequence). This CDR3 has 17 amino acids.

V gene TRBV28 combines with J gene TRBJ2-3, with 8 nucleotides matching TRBD1. V trimming: 4 bases; J trimming: 4 bases; junction bases outside the gene matches: 7. Germline V lookup: CDR1 MDHEN, CDR2 SYDVKM. The CDR3 is made up of 15 amino acids. Here the CDR3 reads CASSSGQAGADTQYF. The CDR3 DNA is TGTGCCAGCAGTTCGGGACAGGCTGGCGCAGATACGCAGTATTTT.

The CDR3 loop is CASSQDPVADTQYF. CDR3 bases: TGTGCCAGCAGCCAAGACCCAGTGGCAGATACGCAGTATTTT. V and J are TRBV3-1 (or the pseudogene TRBV3-2) and TRBJ2-3; D is unresolved. Germline assignment: CDR1 LGHDT and CDR2 YNNKEL (reference sequence). The CDR3 spans 14 residues. The V end lost 0 bases, the J end lost 4 bases, and 8 bases lay between the germline ends.

The count of this clone is one. V usage is TRBV24-1 and J usage is TRBJ2-4; 8 positions agree with TRBD1. This CDR3 has 18 amino acids. Germline V CDR1 and CDR2: KGHDR, SFDVKD. Trimming took 4 bases from V and 0 from J; bases not matched to a gene: 10. In nucleotides, the CDR3 is TGTGCCACCAGTGAAGGGAGACAGGGGTCGGGAGCCAAAAACATTCAGTACTTC. It yields the protein CATSEGRQGSGAKNIQYF.

The J gene is TRBJ1-2, the V gene TRBV5-1, with TRBD1 as a possible D gene (6 bases). The CDR3 runs to 16 residues. Germline lookup yields CDR1 SGHRS and CDR2 YFSETQ. Trimming removed 1 base from V and 2 bases from J, with 15 bases in between. CDR3 bases: TGCGCCAGCAGCTTGTCAGGGGATACCCTAAACTATGGCTACACCTTC. Protein: CASSLSGDTLNYGYTF.

This clone was seen once. The CDR3 nucleotides are TGTGCCAGCAGCCCCCTAGGCATGTCTCCCTTCTCTGGGGCCAACGTCCTGACTTTC. Translating gives CASSPLGMSPFSGANVLTF. This chain uses TRBV9 with TRBJ2-6; D ambiguous. Looked up from germline, CDR1 is SGDLS and CDR2 is YYNGEE. The CDR3 has 19 amino acids. V was pared by 4 bases and J by 0 bases, with 20 bases between.

The gene calls are TRBV2 and TRBJ2-6; 7 nucleotides align to TRBD1. This CDR3 comprises 15 residues. Germline assignment: CDR1 SNHLY and CDR2 FYNNEI. Trimming removed 6 bases from V and 2 bases from J; junction bases left unmatched: 4. CDR3 DNA sequence: TGTGCCAGCAGAAACGACAGGGCTGGGGCCAACGTCCTGACTTTC. It codes for CASRNDRAGANVLTF.

The table lists this clone with a few counts. The gene calls are TRBV14 and TRBJ2-7, with 12 bases aligning to TRBD2. Germline CDR1 is SGHDN and CDR2 is FVKESK. This CDR3 is 17 amino acids long. J gave up 6 bases and V 2 bases, and 11 bases lay outside the gene matches. In DNA, the CDR3 is TGTGCCAGCAGCCAAAGACTAGCGGGAGCCCTCGGGCGCGAGCAGTACTTC. Amino acids: CASSQRLAGALGREQYF.

This clone was seen a single time. The V call is TRBV2, the J call TRBJ2-1; TRBD2 aligns across 12 bases. Per the germline V gene, CDR1 is SNHLY and CDR2 is FYNNEI. The CDR3 is 16 amino acids. V was pared by 5 bases and J by 2 bases, with 4 bases of the junction left unmatched. CDR3 amino acids: CASSKGLAGAYNEQFF. CDR3 nucleotide sequence: TGTGCCAGCAGTAAGGGACTAGCGGGCGCCTACAATGAGCAGTTCTTC.